Shown below are 7 T cell receptor beta chains from a single sample sequenced in a study of STAT3 mutations in large granular lymphocyte leukemia. These receptors have no known antigen. Regarding the study as a whole: At least one immunodominant TCR beta clonotype appeared in every T-cell large granular lymphocyte leukemia patient.

TCRdb's table, derived via immunoSEQ multiplex PCR, lists solely in-frame clones and lacks some. The sample consists of some 2,000 clones, roughly 60% of them appearing once. The sample comprised peripheral blood mononuclear cells. The receptor source for this set is a man in his fifties with T-cell large granular lymphocyte leukemia. Some clones in this sample may be carry-over from other donors' samples.

This clone was seen only once. The rearrangement joins TRBV5-1 to TRBJ2-7; TRBD1 aligns across 9 bases. Germline values: CDR1 SGHRS, CDR2 YFSETQ. This CDR3 is built from 15 residues. V lost 0 bases to trimming and J lost 3 bases; unmatched junction nucleotides: 4. CDR3 DNA sequence: TGCGCCAGCAGCTTGGGTGGGACAGGGTTCTACGAGCAGTACTTC. Its translation: CASSLGGTGFYEQYF.

This clone has a single count. The V and J genes are TRBV5-1 and TRBJ2-1; either TRBD1 or TRBD2 may supply D (6 bases each). The CDR3 is made up of 13 amino acids. V shed 0 bases and J shed 9 bases, with 10 bases lying between them. The germline V gene encodes CDR1 SGHRS and CDR2 YFSETQ. CDR3: CASSLGGGIEQFF. Here the CDR3 DNA reads TGCGCCAGCAGCTTGGGAGGGGGGATTGAGCAGTTCTTC.

This clone turned up a few times. The chain is built from TRBV5-1 and TRBJ2-7, with 7 bases fitting TRBD1. CDR1 and CDR2 (germline): SGHRS, YFSETQ. CDR3 length equals 15 residues. V was pared by 1 base and J by 2 bases, with 6 bases of the junction left unmatched. The CDR3 region is CASSLRGLWPYEQYF. The CDR3 DNA follows: TGCGCCAGCAGCTTGAGGGGGCTTTGGCCCTACGAGCAGTACTTC.

This clone is termed medium-sized. The chain combines TRBV29-1 with TRBJ2-7; D unclear. CDR1 is SQVTM, CDR2 ANQGSEA, per germline. V was pared by 4 bases and J by 4 bases, with 23 bases between. The CDR3 extends over 16 amino acids. In nucleotides, the CDR3 is TGCAGCGTTGTCTCCACTAACGGCCAGGAGATTTACGAGCAGTACTTC. It yields the protein CSVVSTNGQEIYEQYF.

By its share, this clone is medium-sized. The genes are TRBV25-1 and TRBJ2-7; D uncertain. V was clipped by 2 bases and J by 6 bases, with 8 bases between them. The CDR3 sequence is 12 residues long. Germline-derived CDR1 and CDR2 are MGHDK and SYGVNS. CDR3 DNA: TGTGCCAGCAGTGAAGGGCGTCTCGAGCAGTACTTC. It yields the protein CASSEGRLEQYF.

In its sample, this clone is large. J is TRBJ2-7 and V is TRBV29-1; 8 bases match TRBD1. This CDR3 is built from 12 residues. CDR1 and CDR2 from the germline V gene are SQVTM and ANQGSEA. Trimming at V came to 3 bases and at J to 5 bases, leaving 3 bases not matched to a gene. This CDR3 is CSVDDRGDEQYF. In DNA form, the CDR3 reads TGCAGCGTTGATGACAGGGGTGACGAGCAGTACTTC.

The V call is TRBV4-1, the J call TRBJ2-5, with TRBD2 matching over 7 bases. The CDR3 loop spans 17 amino acids. With V trimmed by 0 bases and J by 0 bases, 7 bases remained unmatched. Germline CDR1 is MGHRA and CDR2 is YSYEKL. CDR3 in DNA: TGCGCCAGCAGCCAAGATGGGGCTAGCGGAGACCAAGAGACCCAGTACTTC. As protein: CASSQDGASGDQETQYF.